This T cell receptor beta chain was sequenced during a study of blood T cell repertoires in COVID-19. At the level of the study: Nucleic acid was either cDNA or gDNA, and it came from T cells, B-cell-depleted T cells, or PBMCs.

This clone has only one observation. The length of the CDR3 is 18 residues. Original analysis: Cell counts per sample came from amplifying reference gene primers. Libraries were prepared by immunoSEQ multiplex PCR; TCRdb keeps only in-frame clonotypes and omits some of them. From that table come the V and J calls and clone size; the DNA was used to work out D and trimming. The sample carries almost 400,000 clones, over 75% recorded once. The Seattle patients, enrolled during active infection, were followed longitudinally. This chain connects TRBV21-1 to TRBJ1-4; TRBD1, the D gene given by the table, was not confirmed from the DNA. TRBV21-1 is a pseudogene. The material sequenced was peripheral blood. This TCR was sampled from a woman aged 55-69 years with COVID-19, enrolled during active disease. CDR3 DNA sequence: TGTGCCAGCAGCAAAGTAGTTGTGGACAGAACAACTAATGAAAAACTGTTTTTT. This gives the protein CASSKVVVDRTTNEKLFF.